This TCR beta chain appears in the sequencing data of a study of shared clonotypes between healthy human individuals. The CDR3 has 16 residues. Trimming shortened V by 0 bases and J by 5 bases, and 16 bases separated the two germline ends. Germline-derived CDR1 and CDR2 are MNHEY and SVGAGI. Clones were sequenced by immunoSEQ multiplex PCR, and TCRdb holds only the in-frame ones, with some missing. The profile covers 550,000 to 700,000 clones, with around four fifths appearing a single time and roughly 1.9% taken by the ten largest. Recent vaccinations or acute infections were absent in the healthy HIV-negative adult donors.

This sequence was found in a woman in her thirties in good health. The sequenced sample was memory CD4+ T cells sorted from blood. Subset meaning: CD45RA-negative fraction. The V and J genes are TRBV6-5 and TRBJ1-1, with D unclear. The CDR3 loop reads CASSYSGLSLGTEAFF. CDR3 sequence (DNA): TGTGCCAGCAGTTACTCGGGCCTTTCTCTTGGGACTGAAGCTTTCTTT.